These 24 T cell receptor beta chains were all obtained from the same sample, sequenced in a study of cytomegalovirus exposure and HLA in healthy donors. The PCR made use of 60 Vbeta and 13 Jbeta primers. Some clones are missing from TCRdb's copy, which holds only in-frame ones; the method was immunoSEQ multiplex PCR. The repertoire shows 40,000 to 50,000 clones; the top ten hold under 1.3%. Sequenced sample: PBMCs. These receptors were collected from a woman aged 40 to 50 in good health and CMV-seronegative.

V is TRBV7-3 and J is TRBJ1-1, with D unresolved. Germline-derived CDR1 and CDR2 are SGHTA and FQGTGA. With 2 bases removed from V and 1 base from J, the gap between germline ends came to 8 bases. The CDR3 has 14 residues. In DNA, the CDR3 is TGTGCCAGCAGCTTAGGGCACTCGAACACTGAAGCTTTCTTT. It yields the protein CASSLGHSNTEAFF.

This chain links TRBV25-1 with TRBJ1-1; a weak D match, TRBD1 (5 bases). The CDR3 covers 12 residues. Looked up from germline, CDR1 is MGHDK and CDR2 is SYGVNS. Trimming shortened V by 2 bases and J by 7 bases, and 8 bases separated the two germline ends. The CDR3, as DNA: TGTGCCAGCAGTGAACAGGGACTTGAAGCTTTCTTT. This sequence encodes CASSEQGLEAFF.

The V call is TRBV15, the J call TRBJ1-5; 9 bases are a match to TRBD1. This CDR3 is 15 amino acids long. Unmatched junction bases numbered 3, after V lost 0 bases and J lost 6 bases. Germline V gives CDR1 LNHNV, CDR2 YYDKDF (reference sequence). As DNA, the CDR3 is TGTGCCACCAGCAGAGATGCGGACAGGGGTCAGCCCCAGCATTTT. Amino acid sequence: CATSRDADRGQPQHF.

This chain links TRBV9 with TRBJ2-1; D unresolved. The CDR3 loop spans 13 amino acids. Per germline, CDR1 SGDLS and CDR2 YYNGEE. Trimming cost V 5 bases and J 5 bases, with 11 bases left between them. CDR3 nucleotides: TGTGCCAGCAGTGTGTCTAGAAACAATGAGCAGTTCTTC. It encodes CASSVSRNNEQFF.

This chain uses TRBV7-9 with TRBJ2-7; D might be TRBD2 (5 bases). CDR3 length equals 14 residues. The germline V and J ends were trimmed by 3 bases and 3 bases, with 12 bases remaining between them. Per germline, CDR1 SEHNR and CDR2 FQNEAQ (reference sequence). CDR3 sequence (DNA): TGTGCCAGCAGCTTCGGTGGGAGTAACTACGAGCAGTACTTC. Its translation: CASSFGGSNYEQYF.

The CDR3: CASSQGVFAYEQYF. The CDR3 DNA is TGCGCCAGCTCCCAAGGAGTTTTTGCTTACGAGCAGTACTTC. The V gene is TRBV4-1, the J gene TRBJ2-7; D is ambiguous. The germline V gene encodes CDR1 MGHRA and CDR2 YSYEKL. This CDR3 has 14 residues. The V end lost 8 bases, the J end lost 4 bases, and 18 bases lay between the germline ends.

This chain connects TRBV5-3 to TRBJ1-4, with TRBD1 identical over 9 bases. TRBV5-3 is an ORF, and what it does is uncertain. This CDR3 is built from 13 residues. J was trimmed by 6 bases and V by 4 bases; bases with no gene match: 1. Here the CDR3 reads CARSGDRDEKLFF. The CDR3 nucleotides are TGTGCCAGAAGCGGGGACAGGGATGAAAAACTGTTTTTT.

The chain couples TRBV18 to TRBJ2-7; 9 bases fit TRBD1. This CDR3 region has 15 residues. With 3 bases clipped from V and 2 bases from J, the junction kept 5 bases outside the gene matches. Per the germline V gene, CDR1 is KGHSH and CDR2 is LQKENI. The CDR3 region is CASSPGTGSAYEQYF. Here the CDR3 DNA reads TGTGCCAGCTCACCTGGGACAGGGAGCGCCTACGAGCAGTACTTC.

V gene TRBV25-1 combines with J gene TRBJ1-5; TRBD1 matches at 9 bases. Trimming cost V 8 bases and J 4 bases; bases outside gene matches: 15. CDR1 and CDR2 (germline): MGHDK, SYGVNS. The CDR3 covers 17 residues. Here the CDR3 DNA reads TGTGCCAGCGGACCTACAGGGGGCGAAGGTTTGAATCAGCCCCAGCATTTT. This codes for CASGPTGGEGLNQPQHF.

The chain links TRBV7-9 to TRBJ2-5; TRBD1 might be the D (7 bases). Trimming left V 11 bases short and J 4 bases short, with 17 bases between. Germline V lookup: CDR1 SEHNR, CDR2 FQNEAQ (reference sequence). The CDR3 consists of 13 residues. CDR3 residues: CAVRDRRLETQYF. DNA of the CDR3: TGTGCCGTGCGGGACAGACGTTTAGAGACCCAGTACTTC. Combining the CDR3 with reference TRBV7-9 and TRBJ2-5 gives the whole variable domain DTGVSQNPRHKITKRGQNVTFRCDPISEHNRLYWYRQTLGQGPEFLTYFQNEAQLEKSRLLSDRFSAERPKGSFSTLEIQRTEQGDSAMYLCAVRDRRLETQYFGPGTRLLVL.

The chain combines TRBV19 with TRBJ2-1, with a possible D match to TRBD1 (8 bases). The CDR3 length is 15 residues. V lost 4 bases and J lost 5, with 15 bases in between. The germline CDR1 and CDR2 sequences are LNHDA and SQIVND (reference sequence). The DNA of the CDR3 is TGTGCCAGTAGTAAAGGACAGGGAGGGGACAATGAGCAGTTCTTC. It specifies CASSKGQGGDNEQFF.

The chain is built from TRBV4-3 and TRBJ2-5; 12 positions match TRBD2. The CDR3 is 14 amino acids. With 4 bases clipped from V and 11 bases from J, the junction kept 8 bases outside the gene matches. CDR1 and CDR2 from the germline V gene are LGHNA and YSLEER. The CDR3 coding sequence is TGCGCCAGCAGCCCGCGGACTAGCGGGAATGAGCAGTACTTC. Encoded protein: CASSPRTSGNEQYF.

The chain uses TRBV4-3 and TRBJ2-1; 12 nucleotides align to TRBD2. V was pared by 0 bases and J by 5 bases, with 8 bases of the junction left unmatched. The germline gives CDR1 LGHNA, CDR2 YSLEER. The CDR3 covers 18 residues. The CDR3 DNA reads as TGCGCCAGCAGCCAAGATGCCGAGGCTAGCGGGAGGGACAATGAGCAGTTCTTC. Translation: CASSQDAEASGRDNEQFF.

The chain joins TRBV5-6 to TRBJ1-3, with D maybe TRBD1 (6 bases). This CDR3 has 12 amino acids. CDR1 SGHDT and CDR2 YYEEEE come from the germline V gene. Trimming cost V 4 bases and J 16 bases, with 18 bases left between them. The DNA for the CDR3 is TGTGCCAGCAGCCTGGAGGGGGGGCCGGCTTATTTT. Translation: CASSLEGGPAYF.

This rearrangement joins TRBV5-6 to TRBJ2-1; tentatively, D is TRBD1 (6 bases). The CDR3 sequence is 16 residues long. Germline CDR1 reads SGHDT; CDR2 reads YYEEEE. V was shortened by 5 bases and J by 7 bases, with 22 bases between the two germline ends. The CDR3 DNA reads as TGTGCCAGCAGGAGAAGAAACAGGGAATTTAGGAATGAGCAGTTCTTC. Translated: CASRRRNREFRNEQFF.

The V and J genes are TRBV14 and TRBJ1-4; D not resolved. CDR3 length: 13 amino acids. Trimming removed 8 bases from V and 0 bases from J, with 7 bases in between. CDR1 and CDR2 from the germline V gene are SGHDN and FVKESK. The CDR3 here is CASSRATNEKLFF. The DNA of the CDR3 is TGTGCCAGCTCCCGGGCAACTAATGAAAAACTGTTTTTT.

The gene calls are TRBV15 and TRBJ1-5; D remains unclear. The germline gives CDR1 LNHNV, CDR2 YYDKDF (reference sequence). CDR3 length: 15 residues. With 1 base removed from V and 6 bases from J, the gap between germline ends came to 13 bases. This chain's CDR3 is CATSRGVGGIQPQHF. CDR3 nucleotide sequence: TGTGCCACCAGCAGAGGAGTGGGAGGGATTCAGCCCCAGCATTTT.

The V call is TRBV27, the J call TRBJ2-2, with 7 nucleotides matching TRBD2. The germline CDR1 and CDR2 sequences are MNHEY and SMNVEV (reference sequence). The V segment lost 6 bases and the J segment 3 bases; nucleotides outside the gene matches: 13. The CDR3 is 17 amino acids. The CDR3 region has the DNA TGTGCCAGCAGCCGTCTTGAAGGACTAGTGCACACCGGGGAGCTGTTTTTT. Amino acids: CASSRLEGLVHTGELFF.

The chain combines TRBV28 with TRBJ1-2; D may be TRBD1 (6 bases). CDR1 and CDR2 (germline): MDHEN, SYDVKM. The CDR3 runs to 15 residues. The germline V and J ends were trimmed by 5 bases and 8 bases, with 21 bases remaining between them. The CDR3 loop reads CASSGGQSSSGGYTF. CDR3 in DNA: TGTGCCAGCAGTGGTGGACAGTCTTCTTCGGGGGGCTACACCTTC.

V gene TRBV27 combines with J gene TRBJ2-4, with a weak D call TRBD1 (5 bases). From germline, CDR1 is MNHEY and CDR2 SMNVEV (reference sequence). Trimming stripped 6 bases from V and 2 bases from J, with 17 bases between. CDR3 length equals 16 residues. The CDR3 DNA is TGTGCCAGCAGCTTCATTGGGGCAGGGACCAAAAACATTCAGTACTTC. Its translation: CASSFIGAGTKNIQYF.

The chain carries TRBV6-5 and TRBJ2-1, with 8 bases lining up with TRBD2. CDR3 length equals 15 residues. Germline assignment: CDR1 MNHEY and CDR2 SVGAGI. V was clipped by 6 bases and J by 4 bases; unmatched bases: 8. For the CDR3, the DNA is TGTGCCAGCAGCCCGAGCGGGAGCCCGTACAATGAGCAGTTCTTC. This sequence encodes CASSPSGSPYNEQFF.

The chain combines TRBV15 with TRBJ1-4, with a possible D match to TRBD1 (5 bases). This CDR3 comprises 15 residues. Germline values: CDR1 LNHNV, CDR2 YYDKDF (reference sequence). The ends were cut back, 0 bases at V and 6 bases at J, with 11 bases in the middle. CDR3 residues: CATSRDRDGDEKLFF. CDR3 sequence (DNA): TGTGCCACCAGCAGAGACAGGGATGGGGATGAAAAACTGTTTTTT.

This chain uses TRBV9 with TRBJ2-1; maybe TRBD2 (6 bases). Germline CDR1 and CDR2: SGDLS and YYNGEE. This CDR3 contains 17 residues. Trimming pared 0 bases from V and 1 base from J, leaving 14 bases between. CDR3 DNA sequence: TGTGCCAGCAGCGTAGAGGGTCAGAGCGGGTCCTACAATGAGCAGTTCTTC. Its protein is CASSVEGQSGSYNEQFF.

V and J are TRBV2 and TRBJ1-1; D call uncertain. Trimming pared 6 bases from V and 1 base from J, leaving 9 bases between. The germline CDR1 and CDR2 sequences are SNHLY and FYNNEI. The CDR3 is made up of 13 amino acids. CDR3 DNA: TGTGCCAGCAGCGGAGGAGGGAACACTGAAGCTTTCTTT. It is translated as CASSGGGNTEAFF.